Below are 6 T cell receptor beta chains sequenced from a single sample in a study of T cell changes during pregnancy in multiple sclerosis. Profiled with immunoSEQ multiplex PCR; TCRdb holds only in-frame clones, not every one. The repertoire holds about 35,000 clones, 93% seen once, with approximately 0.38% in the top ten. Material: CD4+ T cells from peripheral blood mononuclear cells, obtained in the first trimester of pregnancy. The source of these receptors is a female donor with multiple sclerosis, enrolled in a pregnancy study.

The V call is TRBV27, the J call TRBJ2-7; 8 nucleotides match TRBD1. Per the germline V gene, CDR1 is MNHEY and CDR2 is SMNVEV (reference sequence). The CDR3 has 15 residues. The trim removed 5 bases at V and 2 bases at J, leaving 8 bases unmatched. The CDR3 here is CASSKTGVGTYEQYF. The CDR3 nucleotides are TGTGCCAGCAGTAAGACAGGGGTAGGGACCTACGAGCAGTACTTC.

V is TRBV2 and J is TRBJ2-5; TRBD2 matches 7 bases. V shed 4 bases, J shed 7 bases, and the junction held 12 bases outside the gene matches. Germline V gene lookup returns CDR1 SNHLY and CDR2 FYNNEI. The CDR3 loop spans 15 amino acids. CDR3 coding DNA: TGTGCCAGCAGTGCGGGGGGACCCAAAAGCGGGACCCAGTACTTC. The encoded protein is CASSAGGPKSGTQYF.

The CDR3 loop reads CASSIQTGGNTEAFF. CDR3 DNA: TGTGCCAGTAGTATTCAAACAGGGGGCAACACTGAAGCTTTCTTT. V and J are TRBV19 and TRBJ1-1; 9 bases line up with TRBD1. This CDR3 is 15 amino acids long. Germline CDR1 and CDR2: LNHDA and SQIVND (reference sequence). The junction had 4 bases not matched to a gene; V was cut back by 3 bases and J by 2 bases.

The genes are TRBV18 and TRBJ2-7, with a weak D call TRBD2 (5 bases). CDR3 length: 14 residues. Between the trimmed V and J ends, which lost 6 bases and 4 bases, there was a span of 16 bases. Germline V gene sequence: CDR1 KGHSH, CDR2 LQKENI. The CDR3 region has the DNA TGTGCCAGCTCCCGGGGTAAGGCGCCATACGAGCAGTACTTC. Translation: CASSRGKAPYEQYF.

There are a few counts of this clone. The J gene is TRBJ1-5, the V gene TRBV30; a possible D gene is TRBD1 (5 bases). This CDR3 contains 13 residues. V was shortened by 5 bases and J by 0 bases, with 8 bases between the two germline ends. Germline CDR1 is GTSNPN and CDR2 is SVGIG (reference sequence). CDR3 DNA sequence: TGTGCCTGGGGGGCGGATAGCAATCAGCCCCAGCATTTT. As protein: CAWGADSNQPQHF.

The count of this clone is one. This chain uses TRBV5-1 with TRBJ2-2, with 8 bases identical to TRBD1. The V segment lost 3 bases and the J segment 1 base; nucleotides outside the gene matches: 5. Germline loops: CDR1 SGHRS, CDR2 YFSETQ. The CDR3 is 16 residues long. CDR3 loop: CASSSNRGENTGELFF. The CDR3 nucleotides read TGCGCCAGCAGCTCGAACAGGGGGGAGAACACCGGGGAGCTGTTTTTT.